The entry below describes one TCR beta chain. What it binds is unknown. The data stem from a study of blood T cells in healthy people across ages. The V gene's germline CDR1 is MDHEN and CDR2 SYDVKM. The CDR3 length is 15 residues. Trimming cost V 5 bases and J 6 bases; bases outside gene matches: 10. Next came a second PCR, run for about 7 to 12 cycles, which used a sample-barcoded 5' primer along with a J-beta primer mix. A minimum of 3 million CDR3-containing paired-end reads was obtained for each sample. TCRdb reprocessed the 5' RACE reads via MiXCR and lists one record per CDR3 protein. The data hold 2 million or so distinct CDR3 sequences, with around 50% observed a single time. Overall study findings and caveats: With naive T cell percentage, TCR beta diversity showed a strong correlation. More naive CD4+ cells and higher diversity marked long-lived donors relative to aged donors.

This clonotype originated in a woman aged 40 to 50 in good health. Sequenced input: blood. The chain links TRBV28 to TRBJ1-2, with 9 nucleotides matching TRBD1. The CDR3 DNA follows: TGTGCCAGCAGTCCGTCTACCGGGACAGGGAATGGCTACACCTTC. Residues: CASSPSTGTGNGYTF.